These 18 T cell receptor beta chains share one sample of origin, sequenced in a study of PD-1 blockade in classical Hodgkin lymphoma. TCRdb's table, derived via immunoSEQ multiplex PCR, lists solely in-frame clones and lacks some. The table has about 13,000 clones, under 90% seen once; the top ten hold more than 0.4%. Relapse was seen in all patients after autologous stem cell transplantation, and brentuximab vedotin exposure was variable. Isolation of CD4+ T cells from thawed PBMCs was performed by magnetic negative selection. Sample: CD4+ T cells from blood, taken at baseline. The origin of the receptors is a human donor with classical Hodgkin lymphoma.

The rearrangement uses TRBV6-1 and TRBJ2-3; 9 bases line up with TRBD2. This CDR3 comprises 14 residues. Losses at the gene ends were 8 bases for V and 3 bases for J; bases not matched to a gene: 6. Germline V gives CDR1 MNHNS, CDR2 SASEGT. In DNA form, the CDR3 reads TGTGCCAGCCTGCGGGGGGGCGTAACAGATACGCAGTATTTT. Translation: CASLRGGVTDTQYF.

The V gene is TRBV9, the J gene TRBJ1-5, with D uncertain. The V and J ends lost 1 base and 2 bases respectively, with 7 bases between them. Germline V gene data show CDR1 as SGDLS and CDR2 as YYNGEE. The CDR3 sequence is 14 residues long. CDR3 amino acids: CASSVSAGNQPQHF. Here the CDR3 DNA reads TGTGCCAGCAGCGTATCTGCAGGCAATCAGCCCCAGCATTTT.

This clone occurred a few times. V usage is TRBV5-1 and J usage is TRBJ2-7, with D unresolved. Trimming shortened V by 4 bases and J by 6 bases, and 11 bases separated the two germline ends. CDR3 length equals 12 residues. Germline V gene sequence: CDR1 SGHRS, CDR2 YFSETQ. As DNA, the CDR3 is TGCGCCAGCAGCCCCCATCACGGCGAGCAGTACTTC. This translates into CASSPHHGEQYF.

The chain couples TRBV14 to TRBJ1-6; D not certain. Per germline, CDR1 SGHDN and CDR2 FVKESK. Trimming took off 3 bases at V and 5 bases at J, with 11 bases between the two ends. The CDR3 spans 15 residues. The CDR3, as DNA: TGTGCCAGCAGCCAGTCCCTCAACCATAATTCACCCCTCCACTTT. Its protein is CASSQSLNHNSPLHF.

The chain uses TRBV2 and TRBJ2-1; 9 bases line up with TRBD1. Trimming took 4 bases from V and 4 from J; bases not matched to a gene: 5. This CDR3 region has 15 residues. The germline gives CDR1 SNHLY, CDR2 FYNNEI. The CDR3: CASSGDRVLYNEQFF. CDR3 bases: TGTGCCAGCAGTGGGGACAGGGTTTTGTACAATGAGCAGTTCTTC.

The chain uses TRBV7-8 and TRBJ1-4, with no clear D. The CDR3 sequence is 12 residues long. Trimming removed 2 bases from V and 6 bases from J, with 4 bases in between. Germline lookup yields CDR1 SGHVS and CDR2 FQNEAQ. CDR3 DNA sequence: TGTGCCAGCAGCTTAATTCATGAAAAACTGTTTTTT. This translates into CASSLIHEKLFF.

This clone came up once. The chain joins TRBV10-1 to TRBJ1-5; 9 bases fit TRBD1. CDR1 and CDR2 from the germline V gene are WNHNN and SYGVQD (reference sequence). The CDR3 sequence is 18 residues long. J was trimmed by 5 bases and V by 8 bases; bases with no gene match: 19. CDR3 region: CASSPGQGAFPTDQPQHF. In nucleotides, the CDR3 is TGCGCCAGCTCTCCGGGACAGGGTGCTTTTCCCACAGATCAGCCCCAGCATTTT.

The CDR3 sequence: CASSPSGATGANVLTF. The CDR3 bases are TGTGCCAGCTCTCCTTCGGGGGCTACTGGGGCCAACGTCCTGACTTTC. The chain combines TRBV28 with TRBJ2-6; D may correspond to TRBD1 or TRBD2 (6 bases each). The germline CDR1 and CDR2 sequences are MDHEN and SYDVKM. The CDR3 covers 16 residues. V lost 8 bases and J 2 bases, leaving 16 bases between the germline ends. Filled out from reference TRBV28 and TRBJ2-6, the complete variable domain reads DVKVTQSSRYLVKRTGEKVFLECVQDMDHENMFWYRQDPGLGLRLIYFSYDVKMKEKGDIPEGYSVSREKKERFSLILESASTNQTSMYLCASSPSGATGANVLTFGAGSRLTVL.

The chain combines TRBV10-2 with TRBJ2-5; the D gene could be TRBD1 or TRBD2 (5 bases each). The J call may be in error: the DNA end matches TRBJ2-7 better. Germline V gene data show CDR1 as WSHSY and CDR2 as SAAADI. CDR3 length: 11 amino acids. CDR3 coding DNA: TGCGCCGCTGGGACCTCCTACGAGCAGTACTTC. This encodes CAAGTSYEQYF.

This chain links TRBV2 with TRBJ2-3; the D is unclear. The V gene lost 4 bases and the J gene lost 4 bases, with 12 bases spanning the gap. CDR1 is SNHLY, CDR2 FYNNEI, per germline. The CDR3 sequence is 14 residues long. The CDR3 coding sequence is TGTGCCAGCAGTGTAGAGGCTAGGGCAGATACGCAGTATTTT. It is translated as CASSVEARADTQYF.

The CDR3 DNA is TGCGCCAGCAGCACATCGGGGGTCAGCACAGATACGCAGTATTTT. Translating gives CASSTSGVSTDTQYF. The chain links TRBV5-1 to TRBJ2-3, with D possibly matching TRBD2 (6 bases). The germline V gene has CDR1 SGHRS and CDR2 YFSETQ. The CDR3 is made up of 15 amino acids. Trimming cost V 4 bases and J 0 bases, with 12 bases left between them.

The CDR3 sequence: CASSLNSRTYEQYF. The CDR3 region has the DNA TGTGCCAGCAGCCTAAATAGTCGGACCTACGAGCAGTACTTC. The rearrangement links TRBV7-2 to TRBJ2-7; D gene uncertain. Deletions cut 5 bases from V and 2 bases from J, with 13 bases between. The CDR3 has 14 residues. Germline V gives CDR1 SGHTA, CDR2 FQGNSA. The full variable domain, in which reference TRBV7-2 and TRBJ2-7 provide the parts outside the CDR3, is GAGVSQSPSNKVTEKGKDVELRCDPISGHTALYWYRQSLGQGLEFLIYFQGNSAPDKSGLPSDRFSAERTGGSVSTLTIQRTQQEDSAVYLCASSLNSRTYEQYFGPGTRLTVT.

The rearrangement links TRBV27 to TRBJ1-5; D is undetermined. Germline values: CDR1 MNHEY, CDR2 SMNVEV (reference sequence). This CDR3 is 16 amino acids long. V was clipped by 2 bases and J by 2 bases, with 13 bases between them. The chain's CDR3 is CASSLSLSTGNQPQHF. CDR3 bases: TGTGCCAGCAGTTTAAGCCTGTCTACCGGCAATCAGCCCCAGCATTTT.

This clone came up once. CDR3 DNA sequence: TGTGCCAGTAGTTCCTTAGCGGGGGGCATAGCAGATACGCAGTATTTT. Protein sequence: CASSSLAGGIADTQYF. The chain links TRBV19 to TRBJ2-3, with 10 bases lining up with TRBD2. Germline-derived CDR1 and CDR2 are LNHDA and SQIVND (reference sequence). Losses at the gene ends were 5 bases for V and 4 bases for J; bases not matched to a gene: 9. The CDR3 sequence is 16 residues long. Drawing the rest from reference TRBV19 and TRBJ2-3, the complete variable domain is DGGITQSPKYLFRKEGQNVTLSCEQNLNHDAMYWYRQDPGQGLRLIYYSQIVNDFQKGDIAEGYSVSREKKESFPLTVTSAQKNPTAFYLCASSSLAGGIADTQYFGPGTRLTVL.

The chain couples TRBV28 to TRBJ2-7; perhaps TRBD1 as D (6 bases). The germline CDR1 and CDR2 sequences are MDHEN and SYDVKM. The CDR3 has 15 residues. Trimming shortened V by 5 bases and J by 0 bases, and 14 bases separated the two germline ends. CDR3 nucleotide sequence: TGTGCCAGCAGTGCCATGGGGGCCTACTCCTACGAGCAGTACTTC. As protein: CASSAMGAYSYEQYF.

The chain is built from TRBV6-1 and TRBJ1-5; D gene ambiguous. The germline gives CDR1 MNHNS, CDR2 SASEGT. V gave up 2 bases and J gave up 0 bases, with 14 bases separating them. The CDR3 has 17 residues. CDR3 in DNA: TGTGCCAGCAGTGAATTCCCTGGACGGATTAGCAATCAGCCCCAGCATTTT. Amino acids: CASSEFPGRISNQPQHF.

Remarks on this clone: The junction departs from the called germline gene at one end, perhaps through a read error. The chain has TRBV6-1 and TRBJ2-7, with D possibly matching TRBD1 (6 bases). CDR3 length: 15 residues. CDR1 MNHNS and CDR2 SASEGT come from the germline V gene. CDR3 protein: CASREGTTSSYEQYF. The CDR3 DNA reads TGTGCCAGCAGGGAAGGGACAACAAGCTCCTACGAGCAGTACTTC.

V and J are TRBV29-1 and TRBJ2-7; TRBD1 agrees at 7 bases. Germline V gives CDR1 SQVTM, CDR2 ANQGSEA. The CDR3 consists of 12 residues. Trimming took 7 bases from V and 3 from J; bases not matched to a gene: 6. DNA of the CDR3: TGCAGCGCAGGACAGGTTCTCTACGAGCAGTACTTC. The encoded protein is CSAGQVLYEQYF.